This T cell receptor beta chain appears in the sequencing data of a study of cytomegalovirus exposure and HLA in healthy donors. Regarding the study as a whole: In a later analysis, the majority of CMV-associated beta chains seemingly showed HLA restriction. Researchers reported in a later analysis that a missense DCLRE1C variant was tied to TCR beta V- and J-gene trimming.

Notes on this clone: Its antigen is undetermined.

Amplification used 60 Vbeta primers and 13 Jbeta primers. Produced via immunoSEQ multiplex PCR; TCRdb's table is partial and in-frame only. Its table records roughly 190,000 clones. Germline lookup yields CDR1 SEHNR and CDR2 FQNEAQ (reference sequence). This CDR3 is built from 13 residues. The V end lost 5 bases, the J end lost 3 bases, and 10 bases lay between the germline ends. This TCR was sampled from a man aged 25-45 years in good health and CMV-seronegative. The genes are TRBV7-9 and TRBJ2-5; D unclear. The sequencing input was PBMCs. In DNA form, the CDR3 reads TGTGCCAGCAGCGAGGCCGGCAAAGAGACCCAGTACTTC. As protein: CASSEAGKETQYF.